The rows below give T cell receptor beta chains drawn from one sample of a study of vaccination and CD4 T cells after COVID-19. Antigens of these TCRs are unknown. TCRdb reprocessed the PCR reads via MiXCR and lists one record per CDR3 protein. The sample shows thousands of distinct CDR3 sequences, roughly 66% of them seen only once. The sequenced material came from CD4+ T cells from blood, cultured in vitro. The receptors stem from a human donor in good health. Both conserved end residues are part of each CDR3. A D gene is named only where the DNA matches it firmly. Clone size appears in some rows only: once, few, many, or a class for an expanded clone.

j_call	v_call	clone_size	d_call	cdr3_nt	cdr3_aa
TRBJ2-3	TRBV7-8	once	TRBD2	TGTGCCAGCAGCTTTAGCGGGAGTGGAGTAGATACGCAGTATTTT	CASSFSGSGVDTQYF
TRBJ1-3	TRBV6-1	few	-	TGTGCCAGCAGGAAGGACAGCTCCAAAGTATATTTT	CASRKDSSKVYF
TRBJ1-1	TRBV24-1	-	-	TGTGCCACCAGGGAACGAGGGGGCACTGAAGCTTTCTTT	CATRERGGTEAFF
TRBJ2-3	TRBV20-1	-	-	TGCAGTGCTTCGCCCTCGATCTCAGATACGCAGTATTTT	CSASPSISDTQYF
TRBJ1-5	TRBV20-1	-	-	TGCAGTGCTAGATCCGGTAGCAATCAGCCCCAGCATTTT	CSARSGSNQPQHF
TRBJ1-2	TRBV20-1	few	-	TGCAGTGCTAAGGAGACCTATGGCTACACCTTC	CSAKETYGYTF
TRBJ1-2	TRBV10-3	-	-	TGTGCCATCAGTGAGGTGGGCACGGGAAACTATGGCTACACCTTC	CAISEVGTGNYGYTF
TRBJ2-7	TRBV7-8	-	TRBD2	TGTGCCAGCAGCTTTCGGACTAGCTACGAGCAGTACTTC	CASSFRTSYEQYF
TRBJ1-6	TRBV14	-	-	TGTGCCAGCAGCCAAGATCCCCAGGGACGGTCACCCCTCCACTTT	CASSQDPQGRSPLHF
TRBJ2-2	TRBV6-5	-	-	TGTGCCAGCAGTTTCCCAGGGGCCGGTACCGGGGAGCTGTTTTTT	CASSFPGAGTGELFF
TRBJ1-6	TRBV2	-	-	TGTGCCAGCAGTCGGCCCCTCCACTTT	CASSRPLHF
TRBJ1-2	TRBV19	-	-	TGTGCCAGTAGTCCCCGTTTGGAGTATGGCTACACCTTC	CASSPRLEYGYTF
TRBJ2-1	TRBV15	few	TRBD2	TGTGCCACCAGCAGAGCTCCCGTGGCGGGGGGCCGATACAATGAGCAGTTCTTC	CATSRAPVAGGRYNEQFF
TRBJ1-5	TRBV19	-	-	TGTGCCAGTAGCCCCACCCTAGTATCCACCCAGCCCCAGCATTTT	CASSPTLVSTQPQHF
TRBJ2-3	TRBV20-1	large	-	TGCAGTGCTAGGGCCTGGGTAGATACGCAGTATTTT	CSARAWVDTQYF
TRBJ1-2	TRBV19	-	-	TGTGCCAGTAGCCCTATACTAGGAGCCCTGAACTATGGCTACACCTTC	CASSPILGALNYGYTF
TRBJ1-2	TRBV28	-	TRBD1	TGTGCCAGCAGCGGGACAGGGGGAAACTATGGCTACACCTTC	CASSGTGGNYGYTF